This T cell receptor (beta chain) was found in a study of cytomegalovirus exposure and HLA in healthy donors. Overall study results and limits: When presence/absence was analysed, sequencing depth was taken to be roughly uniform across donors. Further analysis was carried out later, and it showed several of the most significant clusters appearing linked to common viral pathogens.

PCR used 60 Vbeta primers and 13 Jbeta primers. Authors' processing steps: An analysis that came later counted 70 million to 100 million unique TCR beta chains, 10 million to 11 million shared. Method: immunoSEQ multiplex PCR; TCRdb's copy keeps in-frame clones and lacks some. V and J calls and clone size come straight from that table; D and trimming were deduced from the DNA. This table holds around 200,000 clones, about 59% found once. V shed 4 bases and J 6 bases; nucleotides not matched to a gene: 16. This CDR3 spans 18 amino acids. Germline lookup yields CDR1 ENHRY and CDR2 SYGVKD. This clone was detected only a few times. Antigen: not known.

What was sequenced was PBMCs. The source is a middle-aged man in good health and CMV-seronegative. The J gene is TRBJ1-5, the V gene TRBV10-3; 9 bases map to TRBD1. The CDR3 reads CAISGSPGTGINSQPQHF. The CDR3, as DNA: TGTGCCATCAGTGGATCACCCGGGACAGGGATTAATAGTCAGCCCCAGCATTTT.